The 17 T cell receptor beta chains reported below all come from one sample, sequenced in a study of blood T cell repertoires in COVID-19. Data came from immunoSEQ multiplex PCR; TCRdb stores just in-frame clones and leaves some out. The sample records under 30,000 clones, 94% being singletons. The sequencing input was peripheral blood. All receptors derive from a human donor with active COVID-19. The donor label of this sample is uncertain.

This rearrangement joins TRBV21-1 to TRBJ2-3; the table names TRBD2, a call not compared with the DNA. TRBV21-1 is reported as a pseudogene. The CDR3 covers 17 residues. CDR3 bases: TGTGCCAGCAGCAAAGGGCCAGCGGGAGACATCACAGATACGCAGTATTTT. Amino acids: CASSKGPAGDITDTQYF.

The V and J genes are TRBV3-1 (or the pseudogene TRBV3-2) and TRBJ1-2; D unresolved. The CDR3 has 14 amino acids. The germline gives CDR1 LGHDT, CDR2 YNNKEL (reference sequence). Deletions cut 0 bases from V and 2 bases from J, with 7 bases between. The CDR3: CASSQDVINYGYTF. The CDR3 coding sequence is TGTGCCAGCAGCCAAGATGTAATAAACTATGGCTACACCTTC.

This rearrangement joins TRBV12-5 to TRBJ2-1; tentatively, D is TRBD2 (6 bases). CDR1 and CDR2 (germline): LGHNT, FRNRAP. The V end was cut by 0 bases, the J end by 2 bases, with 14 bases between. The CDR3 totals 17 residues. The CDR3 is CASGLVRASEPYNEQFF. The CDR3 nucleotides read TGTGCTAGTGGTTTGGTACGTGCTAGCGAACCCTACAATGAGCAGTTCTTC.

The chain has TRBV5-1 and TRBJ1-4; TRBD1 matches 7 bases. The CDR3 covers 17 residues. Unmatched junction bases numbered 13, after V lost 2 bases and J lost 6 bases. Germline V CDR1 and CDR2: SGHRS, YFSETQ. This chain's CDR3 is CASSFSVAGQGDEKLFF. CDR3 DNA: TGCGCCAGCAGCTTTAGCGTAGCGGGGCAGGGGGATGAAAAACTGTTTTTT.

This chain uses TRBV6-5 with TRBJ2-6; 7 bases agree with TRBD1. V shed 0 bases, J shed 2 bases, and the junction held 1 base outside the gene matches. The germline gives CDR1 MNHEY, CDR2 SVGAGI. The length of the CDR3 is 16 residues. CDR3 DNA: TGTGCCAGCAGTTACTCGACAGGGACTGGGGCCAACGTCCTGACTTTC. The encoded protein is CASSYSTGTGANVLTF.

V is TRBV30 and J is TRBJ1-2; no clear D gene. V was clipped by 1 base and J by 4 bases, with 10 bases between them. The CDR3 has 13 amino acids. Germline loops: CDR1 GTSNPN, CDR2 SVGIG (reference sequence). CDR3 DNA sequence: TGTGCCTGGAGTGAAACAGTTATCTATGGCTACACCTTC. Its protein product is CAWSETVIYGYTF.

The chain combines TRBV28 with TRBJ2-1; 7 bases are shared with TRBD2. Germline V lookup: CDR1 MDHEN, CDR2 SYDVKM. The V segment lost 4 bases and the J segment 8 bases; nucleotides outside the gene matches: 17. The CDR3 contains 17 residues. This CDR3 reads CASSSGRHSRESYEQFF. CDR3 nucleotides: TGTGCCAGCAGTTCCGGGCGACACTCGCGGGAGTCCTATGAGCAGTTCTTC.

The J gene is TRBJ2-5, the V gene TRBV19; 8 nucleotides match TRBD1. Germline V gene data show CDR1 as LNHDA and CDR2 as SQIVND (reference sequence). Trimming took 10 bases from V and 5 from J; bases not matched to a gene: 18. This CDR3 has 16 amino acids. Here the CDR3 DNA reads TGTGCCATATGGACAGGGAAGGAGGTAAGGTGGGAGACCCAGTACTTC. It encodes CAIWTGKEVRWETQYF.

This sequence joins TRBV19 and TRBJ1-2; no firm D call. The germline CDR1 and CDR2 sequences are LNHDA and SQIVND (reference sequence). The CDR3 extends over 17 amino acids. V was shortened by 3 bases and J by 2 bases, with 19 bases between the two germline ends. DNA for the CDR3: TGTGCCAGTAGTATTGGGTCTTACGGAGGACCAAACTATGGCTACACCTTC. Translating it yields CASSIGSYGGPNYGYTF.

The gene calls are TRBV18 and TRBJ2-2, with D perhaps TRBD2 (5 bases). Germline assignment: CDR1 KGHSH and CDR2 LQKENI. The CDR3 contains 16 residues. The V gene lost 2 bases and the J gene lost 3 bases, with 13 bases spanning the gap. The CDR3, as DNA: TGTGCCAGCTCACCATCTCAGGTCGGGGACACCGGGGAGCTGTTTTTT. Its translation: CASSPSQVGDTGELFF.

The chain recombines TRBV28 with TRBJ1-5; D perhaps matches TRBD1 (6 bases). The CDR3 sequence is 17 residues long. The germline gives CDR1 MDHEN, CDR2 SYDVKM. Trimming shortened V by 2 bases and J by 1 base, and 15 bases separated the two germline ends. The CDR3 sequence: CASSLGGAGASNQPQHF. The CDR3 bases are TGTGCCAGCAGTTTAGGTGGGGCAGGGGCGAGCAATCAGCCCCAGCATTTT.

The CDR3 here is CASSSGTGEPEQYF. Here the CDR3 DNA reads TGTGCCAGCAGTTCCGGGACAGGGGAACCCGAGCAGTACTTC. The chain is built from TRBV5-4 and TRBJ2-7; 10 bases fit TRBD1. The CDR3 covers 14 residues. Per the germline V gene, CDR1 is SGHNT and CDR2 is YYREEE (reference sequence). V shed 5 bases, J shed 6 bases, and the junction held 8 bases outside the gene matches.

The chain has TRBV6-1 and TRBJ2-5, with D perhaps matching TRBD2 (6 bases). Trimming pared 1 base from V and 6 bases from J, leaving 12 bases between. The CDR3 consists of 14 residues. Germline CDR1 is MNHNS and CDR2 is SASEGT. CDR3 region: CASSEEPGVKTQYF. The CDR3 coding sequence is TGTGCCAGCAGTGAAGAACCGGGAGTTAAGACCCAGTACTTC.

V and J are TRBV3-1 (or the pseudogene TRBV3-2) and TRBJ1-5, with 7 bases aligning to TRBD1. Germline V lookup: CDR1 LGHDT, CDR2 YNNKEL (reference sequence). The CDR3 loop spans 16 amino acids. Unmatched junction bases numbered 3, after V lost 0 bases and J lost 1 base. CDR3 DNA sequence: TGTGCCAGCAGCCAAGATCCGACAGGGAGCAATCAGCCCCAGCATTTT. It yields the protein CASSQDPTGSNQPQHF.

CDR3 sequence (DNA): TGTGCCAGCTCATCAACCCCGCTTTGGGAGATGGAAAAGGATGAGCAGTTCTTC. Translated: CASSSTPLWEMEKDEQFF. V usage is TRBV18 and J usage is TRBJ2-1; weak D call: TRBD2 (5 bases). With 5 bases removed from V and 8 bases from J, the gap between germline ends came to 28 bases. The CDR3 loop spans 18 amino acids. The germline V gene encodes CDR1 KGHSH and CDR2 LQKENI.

This chain joins TRBV7-9 and TRBJ2-3; 9 bases map to TRBD2. V lost 1 base, J lost 1 base, and 9 bases stayed unmatched. CDR3 length equals 18 residues. Germline V gene sequence: CDR1 SEHNR, CDR2 FQNEAQ (reference sequence). The CDR3, as DNA: TGTGCCAGCAGCTTAGGCGGGAGGGGGGGCGTCGGCACAGATACGCAGTATTTT. Translating it yields CASSLGGRGGVGTDTQYF.

The rearrangement joins TRBV2 to TRBJ2-3; maybe TRBD1 (6 bases). The CDR3 length is 17 residues. Trimming took off 4 bases at V and 0 bases at J, with 17 bases between the two ends. The germline CDR1 and CDR2 sequences are SNHLY and FYNNEI. The CDR3 DNA is TGTGCCAGCAGTGGACCCCTACAGGGAACTAGCACAGATACGCAGTATTTT. The encoded protein is CASSGPLQGTSTDTQYF.